Listed below are T cell receptor beta chains from one sample, sequenced in a study of shared clonotypes between healthy human individuals. This table comes from immunoSEQ multiplex PCR, and its TCRdb copy is limited to in-frame clones, with some not included. The top ten clones hold 0.89% of a sample with about 1.1 million clones, approximately 75% of them seen once. Sample: memory CD4+ T cells from PBMCs. The receptor source for this set is a man between 18 and 29 years old in good health. Some clones in this sample may be carry-over from other donors' samples. CDR3s leave out the opening cysteine and the closing phenylalanine or tryptophan.

V	J	CDR3
TRBV7-2	TRBJ1-1	ASTIGTGASAF
TRBV30	TRBJ2-5	AWSGQETQY
TRBV5-1	TRBJ2-2	ASSPGGTGELF
TRBV19	TRBJ2-5	ASSLSTGLLQETQY
TRBV7-9	TRBJ2-1	ASNHGGRVVDEQF
TRBV30	TRBJ1-2	AWSVQSRYGYT
TRBV6-6	TRBJ2-2	ASSYFRTENTGELF
TRBV28	TRBJ1-1	ASSLVGGRLGSAF
TRBV27	TRBJ2-7	ASSESGTSFRYEQY
TRBV7-2	TRBJ2-3	ASSFRNPSTDTQY